Below, 11 T cell receptor beta chains from the same sample are listed, as sequenced in a study of PD-L1 blockade in urothelial cancer (dated by TCRdb to the late 2010s). Library construction relied on the immunoSEQ multiplex PCR assay. TCRdb mirrors the immuneACCESS table, restricted to in-frame sequences. Some clones are absent from its copies; in checked studies, under half trace to an unresolved V gene, and the reason for the others is unknown. The sample table holds some 71,000 clones, of which about 86% were seen once. About 15% of the sample lies in the top ten. What this sample's time point label stands for: pretreatment peripheral blood. Sample: PBMCs, taken around atezolizumab (anti-PD-L1) treatment. The receptors come from a man aged 55 to 69 with urothelial cancer.

This clone has a handful of counts. The same CDR3 can be traced to other DNA sequences in this sample. This chain joins TRBV30 and TRBJ2-2; 9 nucleotides align to TRBD1. V was pared by 8 bases and J by 7 bases, with 17 bases of the junction left unmatched. Germline CDR1 reads GTSNPN; CDR2 reads SVGIG (reference sequence). The CDR3 totals 16 residues. CDR3 sequence: CALRDREIGNGGELFF. DNA of the CDR3: TGTGCCCTGAGGGACAGGGAGATTGGTAACGGCGGGGAGCTGTTTTTT.

This chain joins TRBV19 and TRBJ1-2; 12 bases are shared with TRBD1. CDR3 length equals 15 residues. Germline CDR1 is LNHDA and CDR2 is SQIVND (reference sequence). J lost 8 bases, V lost 5 bases, and 9 bases had no gene match. The CDR3 is CASSVPGQGAQGYTF. The CDR3 DNA sequence: TGTGCCAGTAGTGTTCCGGGACAGGGGGCGCAGGGCTACACCTTC.

J is TRBJ1-5 and V is TRBV10-1; D is unresolved. Germline-derived CDR1 and CDR2 are WNHNN and SYGVQD (reference sequence). The CDR3 length is 17 residues. The V and J ends lost 4 bases and 2 bases respectively, with 18 bases between them. This CDR3 reads CASSALIKFSGNQPQHF. The CDR3 nucleotides are TGCGCCAGCAGTGCTCTTATTAAGTTCAGTGGCAATCAGCCCCAGCATTTT.

The rearrangement joins TRBV5-5 to TRBJ2-3, with D possibly being TRBD1 (5 bases). CDR3 size: 15 residues. Germline V lookup: CDR1 SGHKS, CDR2 YYEKEE (reference sequence). Trimming shortened V by 4 bases and J by 0 bases, and 12 bases separated the two germline ends. CDR3 loop: CASSTGHTSTDTQYF. The CDR3 nucleotides read TGTGCCAGCAGCACAGGACATACTAGCACAGATACGCAGTATTTT. Looking up the rest from reference TRBV5-5 and TRBJ2-3 gives the full variable domain: DAGVTQSPTHLIKTRGQQVTLRCSPISGHKSVSWYQQVLGQGPQFIFQYYEKEERGRGNFPDRFSARQFPNYSSELNVNALLLGDSALYLCASSTGHTSTDTQYFGPGTRLTVL.

The V call is TRBV7-2, the J call TRBJ2-3; D not certain. The CDR3 spans 15 residues. Germline V gene sequence: CDR1 SGHTA, CDR2 FQGNSA. Trimming left V 3 bases short and J 0 bases short, with 10 bases between. DNA for the CDR3: TGTGCCAGCAGCTTCCGGGTACGAAGCACAGATACGCAGTATTTT. It is translated as CASSFRVRSTDTQYF.

Comments on this clone: The same CDR3 can be traced to other DNA sequences in this sample. The chain links TRBV18 to TRBJ1-1; TRBD1 is a possible D gene (6 bases). CDR1 KGHSH and CDR2 LQKENI come from the germline V gene. Trimming took 6 bases from V and 0 from J, leaving 11 bases between them. The CDR3 extends over 14 amino acids. CDR3 in amino acids: CASSQDSMNTEAFF. CDR3 coding DNA: TGTGCCAGCTCCCAGGACAGTATGAACACTGAAGCTTTCTTT.

The rearrangement uses TRBV4-2 and TRBJ2-7; D is possibly TRBD1 (5 bases). Trimming took 0 bases from V and 3 from J, leaving 12 bases between them. The CDR3 is made up of 15 amino acids. Germline V gene sequence: CDR1 LGHNA, CDR2 YNFKEQ. In nucleotides, the CDR3 is TGTGCCAGCAGCCAAGATTTCCGACAGTACTACGAGCAGTACTTC. As protein: CASSQDFRQYYEQYF.

The chain uses TRBV5-1 and TRBJ2-7; the match to TRBD1 covers 8 bases. Germline CDR1 and CDR2: SGHRS and YFSETQ. The V gene end was trimmed by 4 bases and the J gene end by 5 bases; junction bases not matched to a gene: 14. The CDR3 runs to 16 residues. The CDR3 sequence is CASSVVARQGSHEQYF. Here the CDR3 DNA reads TGCGCCAGCAGCGTGGTGGCCCGACAGGGGAGCCACGAGCAGTACTTC.

The chain employs TRBV5-8 and TRBJ1-3; maybe TRBD1 (5 bases). The germline V gene has CDR1 SGHTS and CDR2 YDEGEE. The V and J ends lost 0 bases and 2 bases respectively, with 6 bases between them. The CDR3 has 14 amino acids. The CDR3 bases are TGTGCCAGCAGCTTGGACAGGACTGGAAACACCATATATTTT. Its protein is CASSLDRTGNTIYF.

This clone is medium-sized by share. The V gene is TRBV5-6, the J gene TRBJ1-6; D unresolved. Germline loops: CDR1 SGHDT, CDR2 YYEEEE. Trimming cost V 0 bases and J 7 bases, with 11 bases left between them. The CDR3 is 15 amino acids. CDR3 in amino acids: CASSLGPNSNSPLHF. CDR3 in DNA: TGTGCCAGCAGCTTGGGCCCCAACTCCAATTCACCCCTCCACTTT.

This clone was counted once. The chain uses TRBV5-1 and TRBJ1-4, with 7 positions matching TRBD1. This CDR3 has 13 amino acids. In germline, CDR1 is SGHRS, CDR2 YFSETQ. J lost 5 bases, V lost 4 bases, and 2 bases had no gene match. The CDR3 region has the DNA TGCGCCAGCAGCGAACAGGGGAATGAAAAACTGTTTTTT. This codes for CASSEQGNEKLFF.